This TCR beta chain was retrieved from a study of patients and donors after allogeneic stem cell transplantation. V lost 3 bases and J 7 bases, leaving 9 bases between the germline ends. The germline V gene encodes CDR1 DFQATT and CDR2 SNEGSKA (reference sequence). The CDR3 consists of 11 residues. TCRdb processed the RT-PCR reads anew with MiXCR; each CDR3 protein has one entry. The sample includes 100,000 to 130,000 distinct CDR3 sequences, 35% of them seen just once. This chain joins TRBV20-1 and TRBJ1-1; no clear D. What was sequenced was blood, either unsorted or a sorted T cell fraction (not recorded which). The receptor was derived from a human donor who was either an allogeneic HSCT recipient or a stem cell or donor lymphocyte infusion donor (not recorded which). It is not recorded whose cells these are; they may come from a transplant donor. In DNA, the CDR3 is TGCAGTGCTAGGCACCTCGTTGAAGCTTTCTTT. It codes for CSARHLVEAFF.